This TCR beta chain was sequenced during a study of Graves' ophthalmopathy and Graves' hyperthyroidism. Study overall: Investigators collected peripheral blood at initial diagnosis, before any treatment was given.

As for this clonotype: Its antigen is currently unknown.

The CDR3 is 17 amino acids. V was pared by 1 base and J by 5 bases, with 20 bases between. Germline CDR1 is LNHNV and CDR2 is YYDKDF (reference sequence). Amplified material comprised TCR beta CDR3 regions derived from RNA transcripts. HTBI-primed first-round RT-PCR preceded second-round multiplex PCR. TCRdb analysed the multiplex PCR reads with MiXCR anew, one entry per CDR3 protein. The table has about 740,000 distinct CDR3 sequences, around 40% seen once. Every ophthalmopathy donor presented moderate-to-severe activity, CAS ≥3, NOSPECS ≥4 and duration under 3 months. Other autoimmune diseases, uncontrolled infections, pregnancy or lactation led to the exclusion of patients. Findings and limits, study-wide: The blood repertoire also included most expanded thyroid clonotypes above 0.001 frequency.

The clonotype was recovered from an adult man with Graves' ophthalmopathy. Input material: peripheral blood. V is TRBV15 and J is TRBJ2-5; D may be TRBD2 (7 bases). CDR3 DNA: TGTGCCACCAGCAGAGGCGCGGCGGGAGTTCAGGGGGAGACCCAGTACTTC. As protein: CATSRGAAGVQGETQYF.